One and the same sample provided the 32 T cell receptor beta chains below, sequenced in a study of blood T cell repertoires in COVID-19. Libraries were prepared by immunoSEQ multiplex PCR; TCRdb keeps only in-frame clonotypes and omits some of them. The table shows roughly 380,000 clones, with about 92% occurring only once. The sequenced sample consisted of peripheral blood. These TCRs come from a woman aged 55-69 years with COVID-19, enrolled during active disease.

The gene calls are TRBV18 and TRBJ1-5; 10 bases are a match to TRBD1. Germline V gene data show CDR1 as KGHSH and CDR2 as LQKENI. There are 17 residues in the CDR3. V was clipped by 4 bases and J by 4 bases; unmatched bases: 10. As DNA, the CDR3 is TGTGCCAGCTCACAAACCGGGACAGGGGTTGGTAATCAGCCCCAGCATTTT. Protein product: CASSQTGTGVGNQPQHF.

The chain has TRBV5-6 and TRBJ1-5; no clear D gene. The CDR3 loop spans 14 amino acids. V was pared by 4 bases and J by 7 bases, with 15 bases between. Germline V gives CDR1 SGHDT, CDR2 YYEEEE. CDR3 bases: TGTGCCAGCAGCAAAGGGCGGTGGGAGCAGCCCCAGCATTTT. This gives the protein CASSKGRWEQPQHF.

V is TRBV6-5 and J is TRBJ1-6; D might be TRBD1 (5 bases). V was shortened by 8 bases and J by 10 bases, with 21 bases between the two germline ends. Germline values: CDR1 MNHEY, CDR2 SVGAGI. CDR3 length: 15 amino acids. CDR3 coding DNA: TGTGCCAGCGGGGCCGCGGGAAGCGGGAACTCACCCCTCCACTTT. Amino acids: CASGAAGSGNSPLHF.

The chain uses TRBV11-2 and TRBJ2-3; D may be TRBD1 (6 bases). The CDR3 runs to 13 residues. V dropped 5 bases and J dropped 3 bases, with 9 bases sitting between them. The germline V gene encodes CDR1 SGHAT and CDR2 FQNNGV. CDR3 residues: CASSPGQTDTQYF. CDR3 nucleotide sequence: TGTGCCAGCAGCCCCGGACAGACAGATACGCAGTATTTT.

CDR3 DNA: TGTGCCAGCCTAGACGGGGAAAAACTGTTTTTT. It codes for CASLDGEKLFF. The V gene is TRBV2, the J gene TRBJ1-4; D ambiguous. Trimming took 8 bases from V and 8 from J, leaving 9 bases between them. The V gene's germline CDR1 is SNHLY and CDR2 FYNNEI. This CDR3 contains 11 residues. Based on the CDR3 plus reference TRBV2 and TRBJ1-4, the full variable domain is EPEVTQTPSHQVTQMGQEVILRCVPISNHLYFYWYRQILGQKVEFLVSFYNNEISEKSEIFDDQFSVERPDGSNFTLKIRSTKLEDSAMYFCASLDGEKLFFGSGTQLSVL.

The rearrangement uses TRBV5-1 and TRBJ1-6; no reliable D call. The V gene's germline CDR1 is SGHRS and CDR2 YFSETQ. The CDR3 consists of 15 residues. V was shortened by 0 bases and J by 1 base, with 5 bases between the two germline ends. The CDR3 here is CASSLGASYNSPLHF. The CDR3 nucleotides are TGCGCCAGCAGCTTGGGGGCTTCCTATAATTCACCCCTCCACTTT. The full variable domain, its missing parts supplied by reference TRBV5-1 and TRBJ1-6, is KAGVTQTPRYLIKTRGQQVTLSCSPISGHRSVSWYQQTPGQGLQFLFEYFSETQRNKGNFPGRFSGRQFSNSRSEMNVSTLELGDSALYLCASSLGASYNSPLHFGNGTRLTVT.

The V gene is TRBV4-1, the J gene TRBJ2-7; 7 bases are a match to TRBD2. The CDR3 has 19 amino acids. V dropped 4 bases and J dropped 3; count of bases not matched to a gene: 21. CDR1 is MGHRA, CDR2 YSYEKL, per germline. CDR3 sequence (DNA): TGCGCCAGCAGCCCGCCCGAGGGCGGGGGATTCCCCTATCACTACGAGCAGTACTTC. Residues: CASSPPEGGGFPYHYEQYF.

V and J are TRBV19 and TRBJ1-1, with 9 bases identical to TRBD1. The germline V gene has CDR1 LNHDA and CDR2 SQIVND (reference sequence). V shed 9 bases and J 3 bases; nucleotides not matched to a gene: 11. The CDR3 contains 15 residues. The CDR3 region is CASENRGRRDTEAFF. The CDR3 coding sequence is TGTGCCAGCGAGAACAGGGGGCGCCGGGACACTGAAGCTTTCTTT. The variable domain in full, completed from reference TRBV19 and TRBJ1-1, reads DGGITQSPKYLFRKEGQNVTLSCEQNLNHDAMYWYRQDPGQGLRLIYYSQIVNDFQKGDIAEGYSVSREKKESFPLTVTSAQKNPTAFYLCASENRGRRDTEAFFGQGTRLTVV.

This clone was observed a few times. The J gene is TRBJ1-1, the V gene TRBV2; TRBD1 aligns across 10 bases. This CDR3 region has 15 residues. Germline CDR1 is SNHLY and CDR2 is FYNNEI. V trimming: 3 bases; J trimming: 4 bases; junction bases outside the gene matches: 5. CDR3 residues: CASSERTGGGTEAFF. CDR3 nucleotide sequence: TGTGCCAGCAGTGAGCGGACAGGGGGAGGCACTGAAGCTTTCTTT.

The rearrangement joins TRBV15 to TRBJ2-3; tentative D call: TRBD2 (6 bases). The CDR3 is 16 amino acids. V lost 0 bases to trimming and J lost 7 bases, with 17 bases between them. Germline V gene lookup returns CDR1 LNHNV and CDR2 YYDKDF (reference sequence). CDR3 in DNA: TGTGCCACCAGCAGAGATTCGGGAGCTACAGGTTATACGCAGTATTTT. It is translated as CATSRDSGATGYTQYF. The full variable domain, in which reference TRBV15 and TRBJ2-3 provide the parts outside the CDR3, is DAMVIQNPRYQVTQFGKPVTLSCSQTLNHNVMYWYQQKSSQAPKLLFHYYDKDFNNEADTPDNFQSRRPNTSFCFLDIRSPGLGDTAMYLCATSRDSGATGYTQYFGPGTRLTVL.

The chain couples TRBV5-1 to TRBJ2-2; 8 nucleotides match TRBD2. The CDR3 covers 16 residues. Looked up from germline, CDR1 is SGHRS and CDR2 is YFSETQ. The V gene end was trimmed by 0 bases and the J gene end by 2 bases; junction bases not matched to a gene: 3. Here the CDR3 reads CASSLAGGANTGELFF. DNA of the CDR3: TGCGCCAGCAGCTTGGCCGGGGGGGCTAACACCGGGGAGCTGTTTTTT. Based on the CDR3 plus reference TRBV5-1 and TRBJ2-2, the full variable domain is KAGVTQTPRYLIKTRGQQVTLSCSPISGHRSVSWYQQTPGQGLQFLFEYFSETQRNKGNFPGRFSGRQFSNSRSEMNVSTLELGDSALYLCASSLAGGANTGELFFGEGSRLTVL.

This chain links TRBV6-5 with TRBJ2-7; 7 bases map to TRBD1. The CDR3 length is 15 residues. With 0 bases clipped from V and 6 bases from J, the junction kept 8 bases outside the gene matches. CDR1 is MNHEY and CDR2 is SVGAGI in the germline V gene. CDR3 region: CASSYSNRGGAEQYF. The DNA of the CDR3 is TGTGCCAGCAGTTACTCGAACAGGGGTGGCGCCGAGCAGTACTTC.

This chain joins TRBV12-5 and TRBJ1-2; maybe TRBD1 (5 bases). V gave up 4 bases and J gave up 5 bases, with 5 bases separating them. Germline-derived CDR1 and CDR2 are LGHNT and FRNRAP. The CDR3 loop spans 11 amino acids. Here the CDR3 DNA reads TGTGCTAGTGGTTCAGGGTATGGCTACACCTTC. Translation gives CASGSGYGYTF. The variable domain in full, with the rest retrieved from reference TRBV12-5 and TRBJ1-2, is DARVTQTPRHKVTEMGQEVTMRCQPILGHNTVFWYRQTMMQGLELLAYFRNRAPLDDSGMPKDRFSAEMPDATLATLKIQPSEPRDSAVYFCASGSGYGYTFGSGTRLTVV.

CDR3 DNA: TGTGCCAGCAGTACAAGGACAGGGGCTCTAACCACAGATACGCAGTATTTT. This encodes CASSTRTGALTTDTQYF. V gene TRBV27 combines with J gene TRBJ2-3; 9 positions match TRBD1. With 5 bases clipped from V and 2 bases from J, the junction kept 11 bases outside the gene matches. This CDR3 contains 17 residues. Germline-derived CDR1 and CDR2 are MNHEY and SMNVEV (reference sequence).

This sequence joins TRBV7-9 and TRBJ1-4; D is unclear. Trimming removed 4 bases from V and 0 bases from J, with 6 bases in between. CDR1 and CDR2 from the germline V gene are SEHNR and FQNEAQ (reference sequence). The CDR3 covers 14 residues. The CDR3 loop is CASSSLSTNEKLFF. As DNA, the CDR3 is TGTGCCAGCAGCTCGCTATCAACTAATGAAAAACTGTTTTTT.

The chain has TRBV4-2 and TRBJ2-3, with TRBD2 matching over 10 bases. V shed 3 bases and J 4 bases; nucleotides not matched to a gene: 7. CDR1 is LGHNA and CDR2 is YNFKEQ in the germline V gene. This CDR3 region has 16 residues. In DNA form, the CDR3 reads TGTGCCAGCAGCCATAAGCTAGCGGGGGTCCCAGATACGCAGTATTTT. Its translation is CASSHKLAGVPDTQYF.

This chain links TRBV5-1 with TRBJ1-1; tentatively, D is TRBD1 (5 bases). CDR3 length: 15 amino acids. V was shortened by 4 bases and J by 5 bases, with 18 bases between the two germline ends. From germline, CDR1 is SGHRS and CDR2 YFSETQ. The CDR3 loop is CASSPAKGAITEAFF. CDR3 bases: TGCGCCAGCAGCCCCGCGAAAGGGGCGATTACTGAAGCTTTCTTT.

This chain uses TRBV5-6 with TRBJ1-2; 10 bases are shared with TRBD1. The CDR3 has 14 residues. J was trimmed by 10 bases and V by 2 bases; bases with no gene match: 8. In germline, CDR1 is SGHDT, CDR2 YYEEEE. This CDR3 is CASSFRQGAYVYTF. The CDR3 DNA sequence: TGTGCCAGCAGCTTCCGACAGGGGGCTTACGTCTACACCTTC.

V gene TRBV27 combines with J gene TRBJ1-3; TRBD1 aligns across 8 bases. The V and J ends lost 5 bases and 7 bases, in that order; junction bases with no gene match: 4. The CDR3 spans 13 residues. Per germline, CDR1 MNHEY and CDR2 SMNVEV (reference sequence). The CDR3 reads CASSPRQGNTIYF. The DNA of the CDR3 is TGTGCCAGCAGTCCCCGACAGGGGAACACCATATATTTT.

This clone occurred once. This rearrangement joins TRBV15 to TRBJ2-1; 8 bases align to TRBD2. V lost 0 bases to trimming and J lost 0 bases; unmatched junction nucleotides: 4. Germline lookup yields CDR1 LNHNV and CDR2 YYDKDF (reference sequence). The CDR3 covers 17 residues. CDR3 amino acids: CATSRDYSGASYNEQFF. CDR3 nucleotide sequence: TGTGCCACCAGCAGAGATTATAGCGGGGCCTCCTACAATGAGCAGTTCTTC.

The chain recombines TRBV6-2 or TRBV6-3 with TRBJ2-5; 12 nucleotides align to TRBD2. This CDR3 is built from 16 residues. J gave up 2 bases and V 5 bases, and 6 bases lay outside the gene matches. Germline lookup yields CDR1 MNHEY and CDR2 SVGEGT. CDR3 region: CASSPGLAGRQETQYF. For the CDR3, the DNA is TGTGCCAGCAGTCCCGGACTAGCGGGGAGGCAAGAGACCCAGTACTTC.

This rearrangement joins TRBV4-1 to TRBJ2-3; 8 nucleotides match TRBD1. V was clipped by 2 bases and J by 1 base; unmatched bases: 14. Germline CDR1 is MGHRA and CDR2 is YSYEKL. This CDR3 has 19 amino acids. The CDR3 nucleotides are TGCGCCAGCAGCCAATCCGGGACAGGAGAGGTCGTTGGCACAGATACGCAGTATTTT. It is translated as CASSQSGTGEVVGTDTQYF.

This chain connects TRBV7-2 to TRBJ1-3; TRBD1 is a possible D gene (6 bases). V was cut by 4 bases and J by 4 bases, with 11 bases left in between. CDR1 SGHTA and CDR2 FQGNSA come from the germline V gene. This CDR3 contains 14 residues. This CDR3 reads CASSSQGRGNTIYF. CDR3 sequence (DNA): TGTGCCAGCAGCTCCCAGGGGAGAGGAAACACCATATATTTT.

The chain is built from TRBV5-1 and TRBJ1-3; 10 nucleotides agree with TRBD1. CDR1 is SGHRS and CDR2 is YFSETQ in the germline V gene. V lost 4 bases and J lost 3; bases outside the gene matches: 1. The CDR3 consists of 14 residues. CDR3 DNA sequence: TGCGCCAGCAGCCGGACAGGGGGTGGAAACACCATATATTTT. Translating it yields CASSRTGGGNTIYF.

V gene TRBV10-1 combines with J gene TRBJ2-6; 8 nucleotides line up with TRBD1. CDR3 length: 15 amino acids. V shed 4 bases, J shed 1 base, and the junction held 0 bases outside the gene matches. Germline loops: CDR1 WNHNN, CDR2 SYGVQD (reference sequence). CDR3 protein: CASSGQGSGANVLTF. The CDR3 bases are TGCGCCAGCAGTGGACAGGGGTCTGGGGCCAACGTCCTGACTTTC.

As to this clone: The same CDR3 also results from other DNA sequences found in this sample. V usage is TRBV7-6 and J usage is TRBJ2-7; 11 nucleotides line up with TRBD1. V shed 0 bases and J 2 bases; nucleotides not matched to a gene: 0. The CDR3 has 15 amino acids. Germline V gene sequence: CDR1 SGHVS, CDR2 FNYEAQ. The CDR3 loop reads CASSLAGQGAYEQYF. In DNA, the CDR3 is TGTGCCAGCAGCTTAGCGGGACAGGGGGCCTACGAGCAGTACTTC.

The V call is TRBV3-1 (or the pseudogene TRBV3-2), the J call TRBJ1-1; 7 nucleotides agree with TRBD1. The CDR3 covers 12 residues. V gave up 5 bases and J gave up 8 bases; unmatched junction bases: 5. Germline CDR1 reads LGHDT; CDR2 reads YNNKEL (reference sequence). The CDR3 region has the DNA TGTGCCAGCAGCTCGGGACAGCTCGAAGCTTTCTTT. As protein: CASSSGQLEAFF.

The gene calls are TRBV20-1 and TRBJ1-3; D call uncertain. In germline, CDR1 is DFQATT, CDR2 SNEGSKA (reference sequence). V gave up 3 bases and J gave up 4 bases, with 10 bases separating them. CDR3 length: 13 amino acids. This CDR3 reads CSASHRSGNTIYF. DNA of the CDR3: TGCAGTGCTAGTCACCGGTCCGGAAACACCATATATTTT.

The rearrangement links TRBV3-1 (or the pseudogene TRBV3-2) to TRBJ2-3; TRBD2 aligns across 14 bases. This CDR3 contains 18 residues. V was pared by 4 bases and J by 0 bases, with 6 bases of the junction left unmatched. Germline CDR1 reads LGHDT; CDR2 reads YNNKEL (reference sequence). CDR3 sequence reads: CASSPGTSGGPSTDTQYF. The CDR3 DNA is TGTGCCAGCAGCCCAGGGACTAGCGGGGGCCCTAGCACAGATACGCAGTATTTT.

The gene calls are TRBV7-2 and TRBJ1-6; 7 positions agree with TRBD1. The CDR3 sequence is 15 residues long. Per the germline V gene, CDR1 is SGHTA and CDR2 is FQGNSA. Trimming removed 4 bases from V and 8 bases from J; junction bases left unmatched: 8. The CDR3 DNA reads TGTGCCAGCAGCTCACAGGGGATAGGGGATTCACCCCTCCACTTT. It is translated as CASSSQGIGDSPLHF. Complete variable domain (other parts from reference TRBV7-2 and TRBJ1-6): GAGVSQSPSNKVTEKGKDVELRCDPISGHTALYWYRQSLGQGLEFLIYFQGNSAPDKSGLPSDRFSAERTGGSVSTLTIQRTQQEDSAVYLCASSSQGIGDSPLHFGNGTRLTVT.

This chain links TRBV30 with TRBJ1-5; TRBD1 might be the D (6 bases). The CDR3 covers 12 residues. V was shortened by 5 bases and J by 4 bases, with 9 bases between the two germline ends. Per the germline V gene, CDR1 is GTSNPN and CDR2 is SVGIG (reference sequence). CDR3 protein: CAWAGTNQPQHF. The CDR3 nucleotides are TGTGCCTGGGCCGGGACAAATCAGCCCCAGCATTTT.

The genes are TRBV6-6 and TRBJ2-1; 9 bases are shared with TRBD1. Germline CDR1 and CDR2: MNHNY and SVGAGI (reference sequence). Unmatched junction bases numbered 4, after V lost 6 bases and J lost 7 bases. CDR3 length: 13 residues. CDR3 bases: TGTGCCAGCAGCAGGGACAGGGCGAATGAGCAGTTCTTC. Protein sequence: CASSRDRANEQFF.